One T cell receptor beta chain is described in this entry. Its antigen is currently not known. Nothing much larger sits one base from this clone, and base qualities are not available. This record belongs to a study of Ad26.COV2.S vaccination and SARS-CoV-2 variants (dated by TCRdb to the early 2020s). Regarding the research as a whole: Donors in the vaccine arm were drawn from COV1001, a phase I-IIa trial of Ad26.COV2.S in healthy adults that was multicentre, randomized, double-blind and placebo-controlled. Ad26.COV2.S was given intramuscularly at 5x10^10 or 1x10^11 viral particles, as a single shot or as two shots 56 days apart. Sequencing of the TCRbeta repertoire served to evaluate the specificity and breadth of SARS-CoV-2-reactive T cell receptors following Ad26.COV2.S vaccination. The TCR-sequenced set comprised approximately 32 samples: approximately 19 Ad26.COV2.S vaccine recipients, 5 placebo recipients and 8 SARS-CoV-2 convalescent individuals. Trial participants were randomized into five groups of five, in which low-dose or high-dose Ad26.COV2.S was given once or twice, or placebo was given on both occasions. Investigators remained blinded to trial group allocation during experiments and outcome assessment. Paper-wide results and their limitations: Vaccine and placebo recipients had comparable non-spike TCR breadth, which fits with the vaccine containing only spike. Substantial breadth of spike-specific CD8+ and CD4+ T cell responses was reported after vaccination. Compared with placebo recipients, Ad26.COV2.S recipients showed higher spike-specific TCR breadth (P = 0.0014). The study lacked the statistical power to compare responses across vaccine doses or regimens. The authors noted that total T cell responses may have been underestimated by the TCR breadth and depth analyses.

The immunoSEQ Assay was used to sequence TCRbeta CDR3 regions. After extraction, genomic DNA underwent amplification by bias-controlled multiplex PCR, followed by high-throughput sequencing. As for the authors' bioinformatics: To quantify the absolute abundance of every unique TCRbeta CDR3 region, sequences were collapsed and filtered. T cell fraction was estimated by normalizing TCRbeta template counts to usable DNA, with usable DNA measured through amplification of reference genes found in all nucleated cells. Repertoire TCRs were annotated as SARS-CoV-2-specific when V gene, CDR3 amino acid sequence and J gene were exactly matched to a known reactive TCR set. The reference SARS-CoV-2 TCR set was derived from MIRA and filtered for enrichment in COVID-19-positive ImmuneCODE repertoires, a step that removed public or cross-reactive TCRs. Using the MIRA antigens, annotated TCRs were further analysed by specific ORF or by position within an ORF. Breadth was defined as annotated unique rearrangements over total unique productive rearrangements; depth was the summed frequency of those rearrangements. Two-sided Wilcoxon rank-sum tests were applied when comparing TCR breadth between groups. Here the immuneACCESS table is served through TCRdb, limited to in-frame sequences with V and J called. Missing clones are a known gap in these copies; in checked studies unresolved V genes cover under half, and the rest lacks a known reason. V, J and clone size are taken as reported in that table, and D and trimming were inferred from the DNA itself. The sample table shows around 320,000 clones, and 85% are seen once. 2% to 2.5% of the sample is in the top ten clones.

The treatment or condition label on this specimen signifies: around 19 received Ad26.COV2.S at low or high dose, single or two shots; about five received placebo; per-sample allocation not given. Repertoires of vaccine and placebo recipients were sequenced from samples collected on day 63 after the first injection. Cohort 1b enrolled some 25 adults aged 18-55 years at a single site in Boston, USA, between 29 July and 7 August 2020. Ad26.COV2.S consisted of a replication-incompetent adenovirus type 26 vector by which a prefusion-stabilized SARS-CoV-2 spike protein from the original Wuhan strain was expressed. CDR1 MNHEY and CDR2 SVGEGT were looked up in the germline V gene. The junction carries 10 bases between V and J, which are trimmed by 4 bases and 5 bases respectively. The CDR3 runs 13 amino acids, cysteine and phenylalanine included. Here the CDR3 DNA is all that survives: 39 bases in frame from base 1.

The sequencing used peripheral blood, collected in a trial of Ad26.COV2.S vaccine versus placebo. The sequence came from a person aged 18-60 years who received the Ad26.COV2.S COVID-19 vaccine or a placebo. The V and J segments used are TRBV6-2 or TRBV6-3 and TRBJ2-3; no D segment can be confidently identified. The nucleotide sequence is TGTGCCAGCAGTTTCGTCATGATAGATACGCAGTATTTT. The encoded protein is CASSFVMIDTQYF.